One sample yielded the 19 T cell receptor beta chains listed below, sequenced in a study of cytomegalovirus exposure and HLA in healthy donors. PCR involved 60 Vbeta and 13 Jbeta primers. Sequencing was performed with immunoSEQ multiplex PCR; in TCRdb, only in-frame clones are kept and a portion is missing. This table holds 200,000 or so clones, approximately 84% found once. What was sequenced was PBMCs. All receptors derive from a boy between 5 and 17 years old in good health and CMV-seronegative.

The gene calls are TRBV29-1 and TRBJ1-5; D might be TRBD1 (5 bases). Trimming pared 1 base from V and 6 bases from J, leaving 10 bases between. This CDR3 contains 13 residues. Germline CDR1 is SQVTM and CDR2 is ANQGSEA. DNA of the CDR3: TGCAGCGTTGAAGGGGGGGTGGGTCAGCCCCAGCATTTT. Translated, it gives CSVEGGVGQPQHF.

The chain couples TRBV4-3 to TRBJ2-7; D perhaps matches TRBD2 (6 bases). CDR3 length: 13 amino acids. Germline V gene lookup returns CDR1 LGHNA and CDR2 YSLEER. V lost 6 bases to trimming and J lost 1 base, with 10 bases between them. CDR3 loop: CASSSGTSYEQYF. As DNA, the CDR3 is TGCGCCAGCAGTTCCGGGACTTCCTACGAGCAGTACTTC.

CDR3 in DNA: TGTGCCAGTAGCACCTATGGAGTGCGACAGGGGATGGATGGCTACACCTTC. This codes for CASSTYGVRQGMDGYTF. The rearrangement uses TRBV19 and TRBJ1-2, with TRBD1 identical over 8 bases. Trimming removed 6 bases from V and 6 bases from J; junction bases left unmatched: 18. The CDR3 has 17 amino acids. Germline assignment: CDR1 LNHDA and CDR2 SQIVND (reference sequence).

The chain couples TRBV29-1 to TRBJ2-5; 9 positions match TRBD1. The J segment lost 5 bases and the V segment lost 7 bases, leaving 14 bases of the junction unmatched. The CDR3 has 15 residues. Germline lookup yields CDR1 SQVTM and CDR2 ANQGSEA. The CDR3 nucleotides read TGCAGCGCCCTCCTTCCGGGACAGGGTGTGGAGACCCAGTACTTC. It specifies CSALLPGQGVETQYF.

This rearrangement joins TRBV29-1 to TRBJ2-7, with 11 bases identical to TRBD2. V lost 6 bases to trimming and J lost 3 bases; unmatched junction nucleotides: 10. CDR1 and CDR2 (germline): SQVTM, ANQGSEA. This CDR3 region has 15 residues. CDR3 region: CSVGGRLAGSYEQYF. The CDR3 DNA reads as TGCAGCGTAGGCGGGAGACTAGCGGGAAGCTACGAGCAGTACTTC.

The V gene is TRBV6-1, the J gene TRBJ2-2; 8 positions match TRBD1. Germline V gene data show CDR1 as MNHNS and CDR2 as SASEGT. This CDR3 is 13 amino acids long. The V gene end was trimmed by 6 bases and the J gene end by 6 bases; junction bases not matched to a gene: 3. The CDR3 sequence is CASSQGAAGELFF. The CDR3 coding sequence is TGTGCCAGCAGCCAGGGGGCAGCCGGGGAGCTGTTTTTT.

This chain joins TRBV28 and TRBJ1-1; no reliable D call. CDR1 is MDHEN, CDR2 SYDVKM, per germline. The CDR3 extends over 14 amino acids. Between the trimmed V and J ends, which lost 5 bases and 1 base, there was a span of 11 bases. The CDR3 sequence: CASSGGYKNTEAFF. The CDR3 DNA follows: TGTGCCAGCAGTGGAGGATACAAGAACACTGAAGCTTTCTTT.

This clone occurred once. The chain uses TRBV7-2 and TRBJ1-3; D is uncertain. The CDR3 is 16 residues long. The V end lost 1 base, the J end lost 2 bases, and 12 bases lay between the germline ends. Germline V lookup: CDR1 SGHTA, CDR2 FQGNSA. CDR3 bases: TGTGCCAGCAGCTTAGTGATAGGGAGGCCTGGAAACACCATATATTTT. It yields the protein CASSLVIGRPGNTIYF.

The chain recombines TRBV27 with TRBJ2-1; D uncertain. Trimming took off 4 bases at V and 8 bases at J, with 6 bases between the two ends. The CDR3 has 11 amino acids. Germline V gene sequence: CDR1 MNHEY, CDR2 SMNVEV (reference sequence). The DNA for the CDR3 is TGTGCCAGCAGTTCCAACTATGAGCAGTTCTTC. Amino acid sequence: CASSSNYEQFF.

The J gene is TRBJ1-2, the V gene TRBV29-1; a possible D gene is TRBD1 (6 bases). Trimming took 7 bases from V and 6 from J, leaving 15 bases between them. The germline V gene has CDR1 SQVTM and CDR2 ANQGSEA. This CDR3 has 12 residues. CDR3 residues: CSAAGGLHGYTF. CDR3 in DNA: TGCAGCGCAGCCGGGGGGCTGCATGGCTACACCTTC.

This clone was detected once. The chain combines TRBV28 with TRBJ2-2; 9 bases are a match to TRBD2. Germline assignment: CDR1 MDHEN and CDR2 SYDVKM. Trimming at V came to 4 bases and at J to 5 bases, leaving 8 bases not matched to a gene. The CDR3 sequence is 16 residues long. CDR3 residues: CASSWPSGIRTGELFF. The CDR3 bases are TGTGCCAGCAGTTGGCCTAGCGGGATAAGGACCGGGGAGCTGTTTTTT.

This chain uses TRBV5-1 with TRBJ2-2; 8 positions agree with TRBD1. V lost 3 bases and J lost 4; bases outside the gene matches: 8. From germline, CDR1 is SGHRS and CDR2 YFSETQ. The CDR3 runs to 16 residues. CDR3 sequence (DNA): TGCGCCAGCAGCTCAAGGACAGGGCCGGCCACCGGGGAGCTGTTTTTT. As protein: CASSSRTGPATGELFF. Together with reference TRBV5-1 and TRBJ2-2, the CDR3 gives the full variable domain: KAGVTQTPRYLIKTRGQQVTLSCSPISGHRSVSWYQQTPGQGLQFLFEYFSETQRNKGNFPGRFSGRQFSNSRSEMNVSTLELGDSALYLCASSSRTGPATGELFFGEGSRLTVL.

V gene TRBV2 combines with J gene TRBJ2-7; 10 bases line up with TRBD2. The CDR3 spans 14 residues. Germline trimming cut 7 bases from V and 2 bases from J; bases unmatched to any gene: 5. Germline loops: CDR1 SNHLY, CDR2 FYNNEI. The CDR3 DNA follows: TGTGCCAGCATCCCGCTAGCGGGAGCCTACGAGCAGTACTTC. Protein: CASIPLAGAYEQYF.

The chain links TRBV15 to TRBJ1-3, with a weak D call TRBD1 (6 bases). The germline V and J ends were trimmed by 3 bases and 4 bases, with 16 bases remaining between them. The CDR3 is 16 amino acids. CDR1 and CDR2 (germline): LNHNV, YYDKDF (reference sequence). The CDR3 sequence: CATSRILGGLGNTIYF. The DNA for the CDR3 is TGTGCCACCAGCAGGATTTTAGGGGGATTAGGAAACACCATATATTTT.

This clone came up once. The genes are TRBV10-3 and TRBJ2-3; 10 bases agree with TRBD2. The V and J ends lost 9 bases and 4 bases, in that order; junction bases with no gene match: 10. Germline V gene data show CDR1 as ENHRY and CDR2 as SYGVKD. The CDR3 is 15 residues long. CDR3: CAMAWASGGSDTQYF. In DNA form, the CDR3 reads TGTGCCATGGCTTGGGCTAGCGGGGGTTCAGATACGCAGTATTTT.

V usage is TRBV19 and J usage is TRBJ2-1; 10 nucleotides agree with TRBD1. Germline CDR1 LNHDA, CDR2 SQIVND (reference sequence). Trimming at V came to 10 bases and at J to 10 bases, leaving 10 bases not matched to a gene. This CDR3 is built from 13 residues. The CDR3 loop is CATVDRGRGEQFF. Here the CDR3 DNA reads TGTGCCACCGTAGACAGGGGGCGCGGGGAGCAGTTCTTC.

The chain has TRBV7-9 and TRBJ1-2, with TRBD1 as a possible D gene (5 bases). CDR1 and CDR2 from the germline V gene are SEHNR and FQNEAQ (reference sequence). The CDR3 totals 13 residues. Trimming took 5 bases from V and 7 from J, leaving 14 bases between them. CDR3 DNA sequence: TGTGCCAGCAGCCCCAGGGACTTTTTTGGCTACACCTTC. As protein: CASSPRDFFGYTF.

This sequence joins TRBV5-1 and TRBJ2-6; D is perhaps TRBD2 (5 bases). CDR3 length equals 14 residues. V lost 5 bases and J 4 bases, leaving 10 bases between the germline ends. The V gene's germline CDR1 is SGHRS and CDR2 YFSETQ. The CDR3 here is CASRSGSGANVLTF. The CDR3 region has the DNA TGCGCCAGCAGATCGGGGTCCGGGGCCAACGTCCTGACTTTC.

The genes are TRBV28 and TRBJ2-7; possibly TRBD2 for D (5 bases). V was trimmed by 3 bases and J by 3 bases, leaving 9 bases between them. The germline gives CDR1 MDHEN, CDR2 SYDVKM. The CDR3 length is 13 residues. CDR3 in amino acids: CASSFVGNYEQYF. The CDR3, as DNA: TGTGCCAGCAGTTTTGTCGGGAACTACGAGCAGTACTTC.